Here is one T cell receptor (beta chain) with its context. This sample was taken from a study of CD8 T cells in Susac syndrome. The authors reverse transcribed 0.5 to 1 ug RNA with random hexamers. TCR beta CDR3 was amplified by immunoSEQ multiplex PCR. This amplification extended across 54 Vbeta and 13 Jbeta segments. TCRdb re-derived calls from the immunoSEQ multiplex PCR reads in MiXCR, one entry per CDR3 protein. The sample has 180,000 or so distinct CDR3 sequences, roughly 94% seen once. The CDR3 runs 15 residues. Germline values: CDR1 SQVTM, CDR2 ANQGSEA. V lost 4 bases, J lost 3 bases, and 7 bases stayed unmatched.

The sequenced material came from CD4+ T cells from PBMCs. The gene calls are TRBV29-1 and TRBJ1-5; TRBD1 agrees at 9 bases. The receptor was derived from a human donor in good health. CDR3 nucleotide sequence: TGCAGCGTTGCGACAGGGGGGGACTTCAATCAGCCCCAGCATTTT. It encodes CSVATGGDFNQPQHF. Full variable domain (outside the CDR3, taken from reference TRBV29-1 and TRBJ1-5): SAVISQKPSRDICQRGTSLTIQCQVDSQVTMMFWYRQQPGQSLTLIATANQGSEATYESGFVIDKFPISRPNLTFSTLTVSNMSPEDSSIYLCSVATGGDFNQPQHFGDGTRLSIL.